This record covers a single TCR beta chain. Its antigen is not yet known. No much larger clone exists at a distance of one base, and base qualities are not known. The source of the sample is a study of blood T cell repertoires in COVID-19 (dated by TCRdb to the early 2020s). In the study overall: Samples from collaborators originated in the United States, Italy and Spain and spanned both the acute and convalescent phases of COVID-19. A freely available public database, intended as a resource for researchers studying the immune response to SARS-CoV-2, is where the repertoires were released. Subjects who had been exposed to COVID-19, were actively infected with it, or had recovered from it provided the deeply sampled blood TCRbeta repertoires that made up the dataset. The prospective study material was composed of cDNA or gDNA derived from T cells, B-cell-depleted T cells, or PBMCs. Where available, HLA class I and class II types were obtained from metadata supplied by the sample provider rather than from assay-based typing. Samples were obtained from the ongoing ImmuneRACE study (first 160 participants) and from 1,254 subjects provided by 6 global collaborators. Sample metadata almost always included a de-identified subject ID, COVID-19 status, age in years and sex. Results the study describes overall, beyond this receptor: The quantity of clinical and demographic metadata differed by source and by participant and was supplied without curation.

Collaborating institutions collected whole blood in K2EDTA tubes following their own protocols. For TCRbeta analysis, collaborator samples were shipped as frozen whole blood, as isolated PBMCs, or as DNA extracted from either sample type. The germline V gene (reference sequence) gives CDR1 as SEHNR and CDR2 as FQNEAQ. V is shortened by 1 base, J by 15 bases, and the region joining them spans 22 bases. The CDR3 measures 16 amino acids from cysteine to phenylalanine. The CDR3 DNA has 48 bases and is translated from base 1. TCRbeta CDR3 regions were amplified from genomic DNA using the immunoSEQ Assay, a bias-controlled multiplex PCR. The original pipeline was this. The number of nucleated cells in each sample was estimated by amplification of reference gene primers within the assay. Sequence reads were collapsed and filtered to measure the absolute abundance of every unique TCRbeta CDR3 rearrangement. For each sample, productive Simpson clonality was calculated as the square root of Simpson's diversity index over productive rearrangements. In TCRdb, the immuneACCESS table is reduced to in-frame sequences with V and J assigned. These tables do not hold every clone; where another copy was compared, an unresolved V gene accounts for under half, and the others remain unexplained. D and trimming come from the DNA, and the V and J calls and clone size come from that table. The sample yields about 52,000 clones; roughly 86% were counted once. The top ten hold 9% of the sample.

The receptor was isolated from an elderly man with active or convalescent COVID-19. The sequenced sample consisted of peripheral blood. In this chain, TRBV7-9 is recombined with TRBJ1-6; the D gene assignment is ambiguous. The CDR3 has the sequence CASSLGPAATNSGLHF. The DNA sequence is TGTGCCAGCAGCTTAGGGCCAGCGGCAACTAATTCAGGCCTCCACTTT.